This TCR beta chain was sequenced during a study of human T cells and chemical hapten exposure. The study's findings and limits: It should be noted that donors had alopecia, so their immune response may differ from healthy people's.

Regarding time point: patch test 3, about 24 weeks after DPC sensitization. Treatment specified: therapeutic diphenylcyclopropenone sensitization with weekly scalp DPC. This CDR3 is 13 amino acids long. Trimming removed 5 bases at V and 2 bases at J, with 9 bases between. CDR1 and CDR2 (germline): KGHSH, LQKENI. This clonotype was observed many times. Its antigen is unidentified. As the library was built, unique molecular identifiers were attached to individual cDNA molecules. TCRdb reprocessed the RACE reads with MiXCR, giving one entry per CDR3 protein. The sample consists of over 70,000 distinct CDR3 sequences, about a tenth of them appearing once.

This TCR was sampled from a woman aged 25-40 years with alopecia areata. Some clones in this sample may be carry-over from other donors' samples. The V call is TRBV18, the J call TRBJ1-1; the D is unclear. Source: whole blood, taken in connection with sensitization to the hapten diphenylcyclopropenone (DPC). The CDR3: CASSDVRNTEAFF. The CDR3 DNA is TGTGCCAGCTCAGACGTGAGAAACACTGAAGCTTTCTTT.